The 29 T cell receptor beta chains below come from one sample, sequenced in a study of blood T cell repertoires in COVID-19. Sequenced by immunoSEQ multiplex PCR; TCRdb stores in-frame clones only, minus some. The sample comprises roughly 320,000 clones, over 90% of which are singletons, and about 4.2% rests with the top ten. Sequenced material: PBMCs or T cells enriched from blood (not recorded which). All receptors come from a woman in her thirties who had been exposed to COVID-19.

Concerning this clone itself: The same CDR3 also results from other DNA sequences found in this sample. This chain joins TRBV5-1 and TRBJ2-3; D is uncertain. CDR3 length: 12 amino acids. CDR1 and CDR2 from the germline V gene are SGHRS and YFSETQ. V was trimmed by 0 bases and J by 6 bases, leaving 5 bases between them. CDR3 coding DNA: TGCGCCAGCAGCTTGGGGGCGGATACGCAGTATTTT. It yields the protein CASSLGADTQYF. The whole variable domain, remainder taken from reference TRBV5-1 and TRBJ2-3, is KAGVTQTPRYLIKTRGQQVTLSCSPISGHRSVSWYQQTPGQGLQFLFEYFSETQRNKGNFPGRFSGRQFSNSRSEMNVSTLELGDSALYLCASSLGADTQYFGPGTRLTVL.

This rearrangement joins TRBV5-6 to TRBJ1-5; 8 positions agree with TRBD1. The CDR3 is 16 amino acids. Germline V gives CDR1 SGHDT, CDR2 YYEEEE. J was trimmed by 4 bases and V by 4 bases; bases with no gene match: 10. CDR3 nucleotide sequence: TGTGCCAGCAGCCTTCGGACAGGGAGCCAGAATCAGCCCCAGCATTTT. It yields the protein CASSLRTGSQNQPQHF.

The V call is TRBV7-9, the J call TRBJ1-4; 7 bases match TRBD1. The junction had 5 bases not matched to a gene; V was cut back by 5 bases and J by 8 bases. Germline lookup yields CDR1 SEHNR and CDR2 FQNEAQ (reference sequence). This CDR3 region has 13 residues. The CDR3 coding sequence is TGTGCCAGCAGCCCAACAGGGGTCGAAAAACTGTTTTTT. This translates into CASSPTGVEKLFF.

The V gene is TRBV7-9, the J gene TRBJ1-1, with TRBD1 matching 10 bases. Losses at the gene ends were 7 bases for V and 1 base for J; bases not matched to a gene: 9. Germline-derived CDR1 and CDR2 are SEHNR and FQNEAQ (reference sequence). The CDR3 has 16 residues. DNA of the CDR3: TGTGCCAGCACCAAACCCGGGACAGGGGCGAACACTGAAGCTTTCTTT. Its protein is CASTKPGTGANTEAFF.

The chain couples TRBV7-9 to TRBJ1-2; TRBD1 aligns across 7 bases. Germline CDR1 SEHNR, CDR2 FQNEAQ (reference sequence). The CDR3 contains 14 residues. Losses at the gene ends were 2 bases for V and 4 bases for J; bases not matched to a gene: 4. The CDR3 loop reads CASSLYRGGYGYTF. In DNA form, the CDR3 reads TGTGCCAGCAGCTTATACAGGGGAGGCTATGGCTACACCTTC.

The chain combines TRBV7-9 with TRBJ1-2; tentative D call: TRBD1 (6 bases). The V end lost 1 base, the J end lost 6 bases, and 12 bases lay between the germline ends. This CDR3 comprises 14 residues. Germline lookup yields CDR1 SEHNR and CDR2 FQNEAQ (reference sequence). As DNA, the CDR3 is TGTGCCAGCAGCTTAGGAATGAACAGGGATGGCTACACCTTC. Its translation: CASSLGMNRDGYTF.

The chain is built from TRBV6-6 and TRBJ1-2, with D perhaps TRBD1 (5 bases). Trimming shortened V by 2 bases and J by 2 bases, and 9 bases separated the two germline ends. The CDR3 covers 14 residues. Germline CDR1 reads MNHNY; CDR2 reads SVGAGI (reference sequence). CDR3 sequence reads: CASSYPGVNYGYTF. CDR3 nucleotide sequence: TGTGCCAGCAGTTACCCGGGGGTAAACTATGGCTACACCTTC.

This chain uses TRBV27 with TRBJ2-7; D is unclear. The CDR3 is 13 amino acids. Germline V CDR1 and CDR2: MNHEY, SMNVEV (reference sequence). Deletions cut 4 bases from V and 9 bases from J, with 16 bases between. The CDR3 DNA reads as TGTGCCAGCAGTTCTCGAGCAGGTGTCCGGCAGTACTTC. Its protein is CASSSRAGVRQYF.

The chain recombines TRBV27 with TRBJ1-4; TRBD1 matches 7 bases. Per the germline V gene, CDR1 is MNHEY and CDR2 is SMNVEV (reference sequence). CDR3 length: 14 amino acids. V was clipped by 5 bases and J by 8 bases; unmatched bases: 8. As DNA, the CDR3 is TGTGCCAGCAGTCCTCGACAGGGAAGGGAAAAACTGTTTTTT. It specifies CASSPRQGREKLFF.

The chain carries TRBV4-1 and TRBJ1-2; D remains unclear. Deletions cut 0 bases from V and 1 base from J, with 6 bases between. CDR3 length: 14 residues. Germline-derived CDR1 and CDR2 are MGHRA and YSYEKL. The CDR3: CASSQDTYNYGYTF. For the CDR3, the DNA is TGCGCCAGCAGCCAAGACACCTATAACTATGGCTACACCTTC.

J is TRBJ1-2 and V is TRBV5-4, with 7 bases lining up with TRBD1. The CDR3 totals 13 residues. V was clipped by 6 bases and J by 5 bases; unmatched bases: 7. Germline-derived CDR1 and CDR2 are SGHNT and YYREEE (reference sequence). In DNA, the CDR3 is TGTGCCAGCAATCTCGACAGGGTATATGGCTACACCTTC. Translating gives CASNLDRVYGYTF.

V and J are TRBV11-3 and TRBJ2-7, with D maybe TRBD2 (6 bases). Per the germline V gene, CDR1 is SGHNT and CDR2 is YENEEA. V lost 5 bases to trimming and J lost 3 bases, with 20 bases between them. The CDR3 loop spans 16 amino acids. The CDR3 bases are TGTGCCAGCAGCAGCAGCAAGGAGGGTTCTCTCTACGAGCAGTACTTC. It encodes CASSSSKEGSLYEQYF.

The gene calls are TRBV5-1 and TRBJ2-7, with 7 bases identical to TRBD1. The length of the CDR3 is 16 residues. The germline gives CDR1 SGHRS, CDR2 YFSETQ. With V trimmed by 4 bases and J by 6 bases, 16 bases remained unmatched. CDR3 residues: CASSTHGRQGSAEQYF. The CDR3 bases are TGCGCCAGCAGCACACATGGGCGACAGGGTTCGGCCGAGCAGTACTTC.

The CDR3 region is CASSQSGGSYEQYF. The CDR3 nucleotides read TGCGCCAGCAGCCAATCGGGGGGCTCCTACGAGCAGTACTTC. The chain carries TRBV4-1 and TRBJ2-7; 7 positions agree with TRBD2. The CDR3 sequence is 14 residues long. Germline V lookup: CDR1 MGHRA, CDR2 YSYEKL. The V gene end was trimmed by 2 bases and the J gene end by 0 bases; junction bases not matched to a gene: 1.

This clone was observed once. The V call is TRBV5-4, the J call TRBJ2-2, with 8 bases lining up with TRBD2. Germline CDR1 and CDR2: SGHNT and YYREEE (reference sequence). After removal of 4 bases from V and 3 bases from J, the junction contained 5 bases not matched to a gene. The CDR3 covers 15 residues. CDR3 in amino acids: CASSRSGGYTGELFF. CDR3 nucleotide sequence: TGTGCCAGCAGCCGAAGCGGGGGCTACACCGGGGAGCTGTTTTTT. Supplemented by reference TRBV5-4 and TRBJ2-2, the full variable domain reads ETGVTQSPTHLIKTRGQQVTLRCSSQSGHNTVSWYQQALGQGPQFIFQYYREEENGRGNFPPRFSGLQFPNYSSELNVNALELDDSALYLCASSRSGGYTGELFFGEGSRLTVL.

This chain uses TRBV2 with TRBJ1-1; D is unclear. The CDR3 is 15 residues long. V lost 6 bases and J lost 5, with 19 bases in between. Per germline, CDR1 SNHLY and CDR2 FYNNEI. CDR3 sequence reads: CASRTPWGGRTEAFF. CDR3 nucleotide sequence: TGTGCCAGCAGGACCCCCTGGGGAGGGAGGACTGAAGCTTTCTTT.

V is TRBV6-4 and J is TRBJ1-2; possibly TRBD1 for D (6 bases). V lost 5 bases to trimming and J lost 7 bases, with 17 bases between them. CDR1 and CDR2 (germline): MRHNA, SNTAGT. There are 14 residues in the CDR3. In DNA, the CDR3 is TGTGCCAGCAGTCCTACCACGGACAGATCTGGCTACACCTTC. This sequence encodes CASSPTTDRSGYTF.

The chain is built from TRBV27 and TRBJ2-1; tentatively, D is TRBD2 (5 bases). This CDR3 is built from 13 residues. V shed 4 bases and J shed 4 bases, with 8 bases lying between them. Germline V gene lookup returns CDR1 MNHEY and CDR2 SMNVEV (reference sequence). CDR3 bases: TGTGCCAGCAGTTATCGAGGGTACAATGAGCAGTTCTTC. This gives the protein CASSYRGYNEQFF.

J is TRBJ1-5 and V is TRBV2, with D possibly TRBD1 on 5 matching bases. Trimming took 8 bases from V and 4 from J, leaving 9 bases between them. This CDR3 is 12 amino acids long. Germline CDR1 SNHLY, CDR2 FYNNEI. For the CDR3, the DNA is TGTGCCAGCGGAACAGGTAATCAGCCCCAGCATTTT. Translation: CASGTGNQPQHF.

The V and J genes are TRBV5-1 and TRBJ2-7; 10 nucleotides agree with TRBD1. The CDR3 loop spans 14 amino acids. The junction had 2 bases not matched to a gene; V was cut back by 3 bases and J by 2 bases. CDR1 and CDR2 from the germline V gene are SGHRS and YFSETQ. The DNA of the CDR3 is TGCGCCAGCAGCTGGGACAGGGGCGCCTACGAGCAGTACTTC. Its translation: CASSWDRGAYEQYF.

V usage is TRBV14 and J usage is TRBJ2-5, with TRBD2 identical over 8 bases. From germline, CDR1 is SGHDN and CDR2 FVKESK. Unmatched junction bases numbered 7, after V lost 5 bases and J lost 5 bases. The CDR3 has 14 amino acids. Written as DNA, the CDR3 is TGTGCCAGCAGCTCGGGGGGGCTGACGGAGACCCAGTACTTC. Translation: CASSSGGLTETQYF. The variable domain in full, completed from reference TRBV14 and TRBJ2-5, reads EAGVTQFPSHSVIEKGQTVTLRCDPISGHDNLYWYRRVMGKEIKFLLHFVKESKQDESGMPNNRFLAERTGGTYSTLKVQPAELEDSGVYFCASSSGGLTETQYFGPGTRLLVL.

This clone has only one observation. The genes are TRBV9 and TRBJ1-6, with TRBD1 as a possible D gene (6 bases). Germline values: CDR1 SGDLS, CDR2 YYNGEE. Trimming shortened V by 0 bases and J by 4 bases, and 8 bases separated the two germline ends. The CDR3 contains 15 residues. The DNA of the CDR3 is TGTGCCAGCAGCGTAGGACAGGCTTATAATTCACCCCTCCACTTT. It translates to CASSVGQAYNSPLHF.

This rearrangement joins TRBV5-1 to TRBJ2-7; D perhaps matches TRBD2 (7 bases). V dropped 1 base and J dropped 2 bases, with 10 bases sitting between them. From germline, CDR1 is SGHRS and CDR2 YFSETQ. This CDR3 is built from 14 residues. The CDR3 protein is CASSLSGDTYEQYF. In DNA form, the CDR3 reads TGCGCCAGCAGCTTGAGCGGGGACACCTACGAGCAGTACTTC. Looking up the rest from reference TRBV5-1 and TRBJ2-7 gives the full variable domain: KAGVTQTPRYLIKTRGQQVTLSCSPISGHRSVSWYQQTPGQGLQFLFEYFSETQRNKGNFPGRFSGRQFSNSRSEMNVSTLELGDSALYLCASSLSGDTYEQYFGPGTRLTVT.

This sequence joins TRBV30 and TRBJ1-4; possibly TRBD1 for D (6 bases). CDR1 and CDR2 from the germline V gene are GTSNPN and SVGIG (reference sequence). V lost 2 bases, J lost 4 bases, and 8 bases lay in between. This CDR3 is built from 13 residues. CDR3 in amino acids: CAWSPDSNEKLFF. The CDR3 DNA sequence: TGTGCCTGGAGTCCGGACAGTAATGAAAAACTGTTTTTT.

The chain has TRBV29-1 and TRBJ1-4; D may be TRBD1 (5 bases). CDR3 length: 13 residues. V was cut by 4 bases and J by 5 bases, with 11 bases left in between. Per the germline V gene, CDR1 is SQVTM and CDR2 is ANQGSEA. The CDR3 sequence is CSVGYRLNEKLFF. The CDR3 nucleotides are TGCAGCGTTGGTTACAGGTTAAATGAAAAACTGTTTTTT.

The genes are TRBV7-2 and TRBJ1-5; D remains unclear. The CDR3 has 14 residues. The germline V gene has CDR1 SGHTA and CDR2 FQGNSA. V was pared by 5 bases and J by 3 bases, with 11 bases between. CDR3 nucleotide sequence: TGTGCCAGCAGCCCTCGGTCCTACAATCAGCCCCAGCATTTT. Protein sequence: CASSPRSYNQPQHF.

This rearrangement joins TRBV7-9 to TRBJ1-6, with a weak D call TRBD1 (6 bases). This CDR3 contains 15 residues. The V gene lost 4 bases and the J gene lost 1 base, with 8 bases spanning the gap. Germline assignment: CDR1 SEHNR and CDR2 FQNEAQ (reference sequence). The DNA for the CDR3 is TGTGCCAGCAGCTCCACAGGGTCCTATAATTCACCCCTCCACTTT. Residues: CASSSTGSYNSPLHF. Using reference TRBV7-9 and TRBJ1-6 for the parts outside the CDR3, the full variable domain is DTGVSQNPRHKITKRGQNVTFRCDPISEHNRLYWYRQTLGQGPEFLTYFQNEAQLEKSRLLSDRFSAERPKGSFSTLEIQRTEQGDSAMYLCASSSTGSYNSPLHFGNGTRLTVT.

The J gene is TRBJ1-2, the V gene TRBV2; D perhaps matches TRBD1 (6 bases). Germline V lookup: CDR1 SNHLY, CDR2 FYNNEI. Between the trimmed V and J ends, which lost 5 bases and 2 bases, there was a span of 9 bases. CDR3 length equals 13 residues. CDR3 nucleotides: TGTGCCAGCAGTTGGACAGACAACTATGGCTACACCTTC. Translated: CASSWTDNYGYTF. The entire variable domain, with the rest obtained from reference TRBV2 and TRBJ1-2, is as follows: EPEVTQTPSHQVTQMGQEVILRCVPISNHLYFYWYRQILGQKVEFLVSFYNNEISEKSEIFDDQFSVERPDGSNFTLKIRSTKLEDSAMYFCASSWTDNYGYTFGSGTRLTVV.

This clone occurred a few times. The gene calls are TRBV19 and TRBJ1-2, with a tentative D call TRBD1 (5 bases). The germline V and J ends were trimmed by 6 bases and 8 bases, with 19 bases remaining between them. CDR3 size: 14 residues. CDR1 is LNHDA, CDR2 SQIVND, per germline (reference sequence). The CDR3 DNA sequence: TGTGCCAGTAGGCGGCCTCGACAGAGCTACGGCTACACCTTC. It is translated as CASRRPRQSYGYTF.